This T cell receptor (beta chain) is from a study of human T cells and chemical hapten exposure. This clonotype was seen at least ten times. The antigen is undetermined. J gave up 4 bases and V 4 bases, and 5 bases lay outside the gene matches. This CDR3 is built from 15 residues. CDR1 SGHVS and CDR2 FNYEAQ come from the germline V gene. Study outcomes and limitations: Following DPC sensitization, TCRs present above 1 in 1000 frequency showed no change.

Individual cDNA molecules in this library carried unique molecular identifiers. TCRdb fed the RACE reads into MiXCR, producing one record per CDR3 protein. The data contain a few hundred thousand distinct CDR3 sequences, over 6% of them singletons. The time point: patch test 2, 6 weeks after DPC sensitization. The treatment here: therapeutic diphenylcyclopropenone sensitization with weekly scalp DPC. Each patch test followed a blood draw. The chain links TRBV7-6 to TRBJ1-4; TRBD1 agrees at 8 bases. This TCR was sampled from a woman under 30 with alopecia areata. Some clones in this sample may be carry-over from other donors' samples. The sequencing here drew on whole blood, taken in connection with sensitization to the hapten diphenylcyclopropenone (DPC). The CDR3 DNA is TGTGCCAGCAGCTGGGGACAGGCGAGTAATGAAAAACTGTTTTTT. It translates to CASSWGQASNEKLFF.